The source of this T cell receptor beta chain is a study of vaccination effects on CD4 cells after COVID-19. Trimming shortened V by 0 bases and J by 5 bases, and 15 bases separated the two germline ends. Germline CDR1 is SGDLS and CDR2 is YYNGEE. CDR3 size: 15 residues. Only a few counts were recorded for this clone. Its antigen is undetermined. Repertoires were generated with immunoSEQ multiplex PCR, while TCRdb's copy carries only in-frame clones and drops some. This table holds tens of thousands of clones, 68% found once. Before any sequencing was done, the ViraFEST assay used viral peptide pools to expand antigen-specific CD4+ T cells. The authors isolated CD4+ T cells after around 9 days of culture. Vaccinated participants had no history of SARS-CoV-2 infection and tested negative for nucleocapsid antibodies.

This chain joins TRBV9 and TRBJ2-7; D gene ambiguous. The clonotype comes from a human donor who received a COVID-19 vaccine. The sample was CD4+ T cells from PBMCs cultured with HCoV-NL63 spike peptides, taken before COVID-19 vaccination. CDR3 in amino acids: CASSVGSTAGHEQYF. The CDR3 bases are TGTGCCAGCAGCGTAGGGTCTACGGCAGGCCACGAGCAGTACTTC.